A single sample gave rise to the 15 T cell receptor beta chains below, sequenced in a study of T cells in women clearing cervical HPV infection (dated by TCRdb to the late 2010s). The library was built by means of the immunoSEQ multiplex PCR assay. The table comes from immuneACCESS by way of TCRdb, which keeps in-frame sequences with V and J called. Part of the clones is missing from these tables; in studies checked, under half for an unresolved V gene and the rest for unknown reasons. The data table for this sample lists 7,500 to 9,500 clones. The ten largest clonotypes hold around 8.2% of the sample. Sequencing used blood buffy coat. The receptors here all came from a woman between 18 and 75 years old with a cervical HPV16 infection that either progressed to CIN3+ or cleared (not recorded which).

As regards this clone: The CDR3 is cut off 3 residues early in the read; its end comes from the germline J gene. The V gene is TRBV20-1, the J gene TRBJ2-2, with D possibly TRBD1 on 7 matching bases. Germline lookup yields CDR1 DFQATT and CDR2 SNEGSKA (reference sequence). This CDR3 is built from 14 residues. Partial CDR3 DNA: TGCAGTGCTAGAGATCAGGGGGGCAATTCACCG. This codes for CSARDQGGNSP. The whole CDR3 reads CSARDQGGNSPLFF.

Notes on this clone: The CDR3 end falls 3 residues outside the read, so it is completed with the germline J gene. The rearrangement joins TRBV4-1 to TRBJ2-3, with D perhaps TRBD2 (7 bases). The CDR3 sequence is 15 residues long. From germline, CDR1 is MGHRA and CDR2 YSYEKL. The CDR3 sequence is CASSQDGGGQETQYF. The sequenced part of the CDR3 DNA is TGCGCCAGCAGCCAAGATGGCGGGGGACAAGAGACG.

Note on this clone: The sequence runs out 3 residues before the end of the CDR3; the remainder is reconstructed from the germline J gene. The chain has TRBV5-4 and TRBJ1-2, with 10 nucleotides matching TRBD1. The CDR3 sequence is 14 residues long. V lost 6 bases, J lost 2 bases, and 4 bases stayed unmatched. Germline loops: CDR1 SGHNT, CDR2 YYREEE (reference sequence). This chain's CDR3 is CASTRTGGNYGYTF. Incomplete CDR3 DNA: TGTGCCAGCACCAGGACAGGGGGAAACTATGGC.

CDR3 DNA, as far as it was read: TGCGCCAGCAGCCATGCTATAGCTAGGGGGGCCAACGTC. It encodes CASSHAIARGANV. Given in full, the CDR3 is CASSHAIARGANVLTF. This chain uses TRBV4-1 with TRBJ2-6; D remains ambiguous. The sequence runs out 3 residues before the end of the CDR3; the remainder is reconstructed from the germline J gene. The V gene's germline CDR1 is MGHRA and CDR2 YSYEKL. The CDR3 spans 16 residues. Trimming cost V 3 bases and J 4 bases, with 13 bases left between them.

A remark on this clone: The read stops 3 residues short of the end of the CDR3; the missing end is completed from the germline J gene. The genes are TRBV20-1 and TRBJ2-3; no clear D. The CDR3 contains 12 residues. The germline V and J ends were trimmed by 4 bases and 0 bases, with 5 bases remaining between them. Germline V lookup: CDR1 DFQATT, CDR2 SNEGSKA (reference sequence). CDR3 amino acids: CSATPSTDTQYF. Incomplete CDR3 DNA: TGCAGTGCTACCCCTAGCACAGATACG.

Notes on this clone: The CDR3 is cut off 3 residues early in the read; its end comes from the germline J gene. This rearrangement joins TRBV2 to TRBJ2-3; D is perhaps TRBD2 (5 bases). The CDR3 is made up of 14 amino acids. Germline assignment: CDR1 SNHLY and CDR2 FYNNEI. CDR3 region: CASSGLAVQETQYF. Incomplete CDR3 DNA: TGTGCCAGCAGTGGTCTAGCTGTACAAGAGACG.

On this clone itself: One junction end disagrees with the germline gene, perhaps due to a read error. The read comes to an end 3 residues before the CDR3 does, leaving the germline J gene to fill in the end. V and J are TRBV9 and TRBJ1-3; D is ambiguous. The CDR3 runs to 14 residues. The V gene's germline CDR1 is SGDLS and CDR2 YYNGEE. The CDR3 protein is CASSVVQSGNTIYF. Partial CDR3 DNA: TGTGCCAGCAGCGTAGTCCAGAGCGGAAACACG.

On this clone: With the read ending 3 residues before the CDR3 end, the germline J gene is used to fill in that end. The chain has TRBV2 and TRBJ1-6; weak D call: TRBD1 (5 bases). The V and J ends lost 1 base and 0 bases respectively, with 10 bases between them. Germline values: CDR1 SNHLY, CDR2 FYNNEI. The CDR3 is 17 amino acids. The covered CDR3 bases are TGTGCCAGCAGTGAAGGTGGGGCCAGCTCCTATAATTCACCC. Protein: CASSEGGASSYNSP. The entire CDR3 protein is CASSEGGASSYNSPLHF.

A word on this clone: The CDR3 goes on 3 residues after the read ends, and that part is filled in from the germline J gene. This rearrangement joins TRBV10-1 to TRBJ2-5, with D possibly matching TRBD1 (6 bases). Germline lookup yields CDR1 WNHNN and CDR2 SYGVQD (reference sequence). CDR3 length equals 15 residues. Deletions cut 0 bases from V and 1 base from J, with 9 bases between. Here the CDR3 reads CASSESGTSQETQYF. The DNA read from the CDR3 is TGCGCCAGCAGTGAGTCAGGGACAAGCCAAGAGACC.

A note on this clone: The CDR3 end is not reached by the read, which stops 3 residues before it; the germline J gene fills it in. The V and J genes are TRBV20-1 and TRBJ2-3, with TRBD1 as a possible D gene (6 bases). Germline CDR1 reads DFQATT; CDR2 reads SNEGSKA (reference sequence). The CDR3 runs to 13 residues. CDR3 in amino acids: CSAHQGIDQPQYF. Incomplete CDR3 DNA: TGCAGTGCTCATCAGGGGATCGATCAGCCG.

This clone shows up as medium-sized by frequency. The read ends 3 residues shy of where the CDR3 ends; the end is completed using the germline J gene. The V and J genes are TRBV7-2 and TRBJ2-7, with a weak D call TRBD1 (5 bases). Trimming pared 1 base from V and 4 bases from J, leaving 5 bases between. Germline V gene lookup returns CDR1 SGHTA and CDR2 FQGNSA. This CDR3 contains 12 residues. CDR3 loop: CASSLGTYEQYF. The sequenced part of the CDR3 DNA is TGTGCCAGCAGCTTAGGGACATACGAG. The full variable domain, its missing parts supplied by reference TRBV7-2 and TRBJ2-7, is GAGVSQSPSNKVTEKGKDVELRCDPISGHTALYWYRQSLGQGLEFLIYFQGNSAPDKSGLPSDRFSAERTGGSVSTLTIQRTQQEDSAVYLCASSLGTYEQYFGPGTRLTVT.

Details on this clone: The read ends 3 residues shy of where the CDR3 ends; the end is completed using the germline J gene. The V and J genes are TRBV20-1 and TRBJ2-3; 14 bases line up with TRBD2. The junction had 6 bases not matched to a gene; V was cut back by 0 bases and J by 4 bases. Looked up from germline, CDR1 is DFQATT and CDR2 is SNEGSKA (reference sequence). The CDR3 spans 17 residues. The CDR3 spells CSARDPRLAGGPDTQYF. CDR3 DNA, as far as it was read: TGCAGTGCTAGAGATCCCCGACTAGCGGGGGGGCCAGATACG.

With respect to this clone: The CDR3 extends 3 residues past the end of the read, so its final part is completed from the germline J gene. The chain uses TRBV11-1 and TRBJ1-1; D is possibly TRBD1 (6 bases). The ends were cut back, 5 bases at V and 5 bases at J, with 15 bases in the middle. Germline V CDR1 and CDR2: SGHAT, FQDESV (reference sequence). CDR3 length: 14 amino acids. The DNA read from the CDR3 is TGTGCCAGCAGCAAGGAGGGGGAGAGTACTGAA. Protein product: CASSKEGESTE. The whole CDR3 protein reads CASSKEGESTEAFF.

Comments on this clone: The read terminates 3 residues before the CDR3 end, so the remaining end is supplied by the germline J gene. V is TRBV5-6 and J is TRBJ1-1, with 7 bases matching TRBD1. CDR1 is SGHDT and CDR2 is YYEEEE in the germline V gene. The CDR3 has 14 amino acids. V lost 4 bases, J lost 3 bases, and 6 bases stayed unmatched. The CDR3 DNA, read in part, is TGTGCCAGCAGCAGACAGGGAGGGCACACTGAA. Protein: CASSRQGGHTE. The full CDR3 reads CASSRQGGHTEAFF.

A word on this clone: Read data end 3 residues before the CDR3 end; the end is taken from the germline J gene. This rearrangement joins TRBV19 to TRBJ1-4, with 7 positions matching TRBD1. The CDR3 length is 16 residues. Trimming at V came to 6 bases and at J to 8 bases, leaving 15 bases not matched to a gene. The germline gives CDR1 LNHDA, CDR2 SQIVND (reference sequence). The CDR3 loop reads CASRGQSIGEEEKLFF. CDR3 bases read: TGTGCCAGTAGGGGACAGTCGATTGGCGAAGAGGAAAAA.